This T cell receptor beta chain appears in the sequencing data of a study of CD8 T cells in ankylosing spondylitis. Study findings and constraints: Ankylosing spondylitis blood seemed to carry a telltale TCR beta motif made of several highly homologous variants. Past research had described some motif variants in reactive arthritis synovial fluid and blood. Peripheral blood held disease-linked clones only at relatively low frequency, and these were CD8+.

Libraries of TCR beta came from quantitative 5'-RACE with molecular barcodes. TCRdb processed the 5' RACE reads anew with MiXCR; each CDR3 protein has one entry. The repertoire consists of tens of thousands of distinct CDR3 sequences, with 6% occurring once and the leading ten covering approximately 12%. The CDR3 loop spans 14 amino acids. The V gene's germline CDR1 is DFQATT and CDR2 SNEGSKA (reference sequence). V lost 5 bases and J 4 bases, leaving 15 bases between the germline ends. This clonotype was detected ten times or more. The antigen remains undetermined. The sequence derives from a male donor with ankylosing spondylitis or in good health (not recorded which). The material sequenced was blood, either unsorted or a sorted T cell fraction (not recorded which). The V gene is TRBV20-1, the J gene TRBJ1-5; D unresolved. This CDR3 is CSASARVTNQPQHF. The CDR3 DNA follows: TGCAGTGCTTCTGCCCGGGTCACAAATCAGCCCCAGCATTTT.